The subject of this entry is one T cell receptor (beta chain). The data stem from a study of blood T cell repertoires in COVID-19. Study-level information: Acute and convalescent COVID-19 samples came from the United States, Italy and Spain. Nucleic acid was either cDNA or gDNA, and it came from T cells, B-cell-depleted T cells, or PBMCs.

The V and J ends lost 3 bases and 2 bases respectively, with 8 bases between them. Germline CDR1 is KGHSH and CDR2 is LQKENI. The CDR3 extends over 13 amino acids. Donors in Cohort 3 counted as recovered after two negative PCRs, clearance, or symptom resolution. Methods used by the authors: Reference gene primer amplification yielded estimated nucleated cell counts. Generated by immunoSEQ multiplex PCR, the TCRdb table keeps only in-frame clones and is missing some. That table supplies the V and J calls and clone size; D and trimming were determined from the DNA. Of about 130,000 clones in the sample, 70% to 90% were seen once.

This sequence was found in a woman between 45 and 60 years old who had recovered from COVID-19. The rearrangement uses TRBV18 and TRBJ2-7, with TRBD1 as a possible D gene (5 bases). The sequenced sample was PBMCs or T cells enriched from blood (not recorded which). The DNA for the CDR3 is TGTGCCAGCTCACCCCCAGGGACCTACGAGCAGTACTTC. Translated: CASSPPGTYEQYF. The full variable domain, rest sourced from reference TRBV18 and TRBJ2-7, is NAGVMQNPRHLVRRRGQEARLRCSPMKGHSHVYWYRQLPEEGLKFMVYLQKENIIDESGMPKERFSAEFPKEGPSILRIQQVVRGDSAAYFCASSPPGTYEQYFGPGTRLTVT.